This TCR beta chain was documented in a study of T cells in Graves' hyperthyroidism and ophthalmopathy. This clonotype appeared many times. V shed 4 bases and J shed 4 bases, with 17 bases lying between them. CDR1 is LGHDT and CDR2 is YNNKEL in the germline V gene (reference sequence). The CDR3 spans 15 residues. The investigators amplified TCR beta CDR3 regions from RNA transcripts. Researchers ran a first-round RT-PCR on the TCR CDR3 using the HTBI primer set. TCRdb reprocessed the multiplex PCR reads via MiXCR and lists one record per CDR3 protein. The sample consists of 450,000 to 600,000 distinct CDR3 sequences, about 20% of them appearing once.

This sequence joins TRBV3-1 and TRBJ2-7; D not certain. The sequence was collected from a man aged 40-49 years with Graves' ophthalmopathy. The specimen sequenced was blood. CDR3: CASSPRTAAPYEQYF. As DNA, the CDR3 is TGTGCCAGCAGCCCCCGAACGGCGGCACCATACGAGCAGTACTTC.